Presented here are 17 T cell receptor beta chains from one specimen sequenced in a study of blood T cell repertoires in COVID-19. Profiling relied on immunoSEQ multiplex PCR, and the TCRdb table lists in-frame clones only, not all of them. The table has roughly 25,000 clones, almost 90% seen once. The source material was peripheral blood. Every receptor here comes from a man between 65 and 85 years old with acute or convalescent COVID-19.

This rearrangement joins TRBV6-2 or TRBV6-3 to TRBJ2-3; 7 nucleotides match TRBD2. The CDR3 runs to 15 residues. From germline, CDR1 is MNHEY and CDR2 SVGEGT. V was clipped by 6 bases and J by 4 bases; unmatched bases: 10. The CDR3 is CASSSPGTSADTQYF. CDR3 nucleotides: TGTGCCAGCAGCTCGCCCGGAACTAGCGCAGATACGCAGTATTTT.

V is TRBV6-5 and J is TRBJ2-1; 9 bases match TRBD1. V gave up 8 bases and J gave up 7 bases; unmatched junction bases: 6. CDR1 is MNHEY and CDR2 is SVGAGI in the germline V gene. The CDR3 is 13 residues long. The CDR3 DNA reads as TGTGCCAGCCACAGGGGGCGTGGGAATGAGCAGTTCTTC. The encoded protein is CASHRGRGNEQFF.

This chain joins TRBV12-3 or TRBV12-4 and TRBJ2-5, with 7 positions matching TRBD1. J lost 4 bases, V lost 5 bases, and 1 base had no gene match. CDR3 size: 12 residues. The DNA of the CDR3 is TGTGCCAGCAGTCCAGGGGGAGAGACCCAGTACTTC. It is translated as CASSPGGETQYF.

The rearrangement joins TRBV19 to TRBJ2-7; 9 positions agree with TRBD2. Trimming took 5 bases from V and 0 from J; bases not matched to a gene: 5. Germline CDR1 reads LNHDA; CDR2 reads SQIVND (reference sequence). The CDR3 is made up of 15 amino acids. The CDR3 reads CASSWSGRPSYEQYF. CDR3 nucleotide sequence: TGTGCCAGTAGTTGGAGCGGGAGGCCCTCCTACGAGCAGTACTTC.

The rearrangement joins TRBV19 to TRBJ1-5, with D perhaps TRBD1 (6 bases). CDR3 length equals 13 residues. CDR1 is LNHDA, CDR2 SQIVND, per germline (reference sequence). Trimming removed 2 bases from V and 6 bases from J, with 8 bases in between. CDR3 DNA: TGTGCCAGTAGTATACCAGGGGCTCAGCCCCAGCATTTT. It specifies CASSIPGAQPQHF.

The chain employs TRBV3-1 (or the pseudogene TRBV3-2) and TRBJ2-7; 9 nucleotides match TRBD2. Germline V gene data show CDR1 as LGHDT and CDR2 as YNNKEL (reference sequence). This CDR3 region has 13 residues. With 1 base clipped from V and 12 bases from J, the junction kept 7 bases outside the gene matches. DNA of the CDR3: TGTGCCAGCAGCCAAGGAATAGCGGGAGATTGGTACTTC. This sequence encodes CASSQGIAGDWYF.

The chain recombines TRBV21-1 with TRBJ1-5; TRBD1 is the table's D call, not checked against the DNA. TRBV21-1 is termed a pseudogene. The CDR3 consists of 14 residues. The CDR3 coding sequence is TGTGCCAGCAGCAAGGCAGGGGGCTGGAAGCCCCAGCATTTT. Protein sequence: CASSKAGGWKPQHF.

V and J are TRBV12-3 or TRBV12-4 and TRBJ1-4; unclear D gene. CDR3 size: 11 residues. The V end lost 7 bases, the J end lost 10 bases, and 10 bases lay between the germline ends. The CDR3 region is CASTLGRKLFF. The CDR3 DNA follows: TGTGCCAGCACCTTAGGGAGAAAACTGTTTTTT.

The chain employs TRBV28 and TRBJ2-5; 15 bases match TRBD2. With 6 bases clipped from V and 5 bases from J, the junction kept 7 bases outside the gene matches. The germline V gene has CDR1 MDHEN and CDR2 SYDVKM. The CDR3 runs 16 residues. CDR3: CASRGTSGRRGETQYF. The CDR3 nucleotides read TGTGCCAGCAGAGGGACTAGCGGGAGGCGGGGGGAGACCCAGTACTTC.

The rearrangement links TRBV6-2 or TRBV6-3 to TRBJ2-7; 10 bases map to TRBD1. CDR1 is MNHEY, CDR2 SVGEGT, per germline. This CDR3 region has 15 residues. Germline trimming cut 2 bases from V and 2 bases from J; bases unmatched to any gene: 3. The CDR3 loop reads CASSYGQGGTYEQYF. In nucleotides, the CDR3 is TGTGCCAGCAGTTACGGACAGGGGGGAACCTACGAGCAGTACTTC.

This chain links TRBV19 with TRBJ1-2; TRBD1 matches 9 bases. This CDR3 has 14 amino acids. Germline loops: CDR1 LNHDA, CDR2 SQIVND (reference sequence). The junction had 6 bases not matched to a gene; V was cut back by 4 bases and J by 6 bases. The CDR3 nucleotides are TGTGCCAGTAGTACCCGGCGGACAGGGGATGGCTACACCTTC. Translating gives CASSTRRTGDGYTF.

The chain uses TRBV5-1 and TRBJ2-1; D might be TRBD2 (5 bases). V was trimmed by 0 bases and J by 9 bases, leaving 10 bases between them. Looked up from germline, CDR1 is SGHRS and CDR2 is YFSETQ. CDR3 size: 13 residues. The chain's CDR3 is CASSLDSESEQFF. The CDR3 nucleotides read TGCGCCAGCAGCTTGGATAGCGAGAGTGAGCAGTTCTTC.

The chain recombines TRBV27 with TRBJ1-1; D unresolved. CDR1 MNHEY and CDR2 SMNVEV come from the germline V gene (reference sequence). This CDR3 spans 15 amino acids. The germline V and J ends were trimmed by 2 bases and 1 base, with 11 bases remaining between them. The DNA for the CDR3 is TGTGCCAGCAGTTTAGGGGAGGCCAGGAACACTGAAGCTTTCTTT. It translates to CASSLGEARNTEAFF.

The chain carries TRBV2 and TRBJ1-1; TRBD1 matches at 9 bases. Unmatched junction bases numbered 6, after V lost 6 bases and J lost 4 bases. In germline, CDR1 is SNHLY, CDR2 FYNNEI. The CDR3 loop spans 14 amino acids. This CDR3 reads CASSGQGRITEAFF. The CDR3 DNA is TGTGCCAGCAGCGGACAGGGGAGGATCACTGAAGCTTTCTTT. Drawing the rest from reference TRBV2 and TRBJ1-1, the complete variable domain is EPEVTQTPSHQVTQMGQEVILRCVPISNHLYFYWYRQILGQKVEFLVSFYNNEISEKSEIFDDQFSVERPDGSNFTLKIRSTKLEDSAMYFCASSGQGRITEAFFGQGTRLTVV.

This rearrangement joins TRBV6-5 to TRBJ2-2, with TRBD1 matching 8 bases. The ends lost 3 bases at V and 7 bases at J; junction bases unmatched: 7. The CDR3 is 15 residues long. Looked up from germline, CDR1 is MNHEY and CDR2 is SVGAGI. CDR3: CASSYSRQGNGELFF. The CDR3 DNA sequence: TGTGCCAGCAGTTATTCCCGACAGGGGAACGGGGAGCTGTTTTTT.

The CDR3 DNA reads as TGTGCCAGCAGCACTTACAGGAGCTCCTATAATTCACCCCTCCACTTT. The encoded protein is CASSTYRSSYNSPLHF. The J gene is TRBJ1-6, the V gene TRBV5-6; D is perhaps TRBD1 (5 bases). Germline V gene sequence: CDR1 SGHDT, CDR2 YYEEEE. With 4 bases removed from V and 0 bases from J, the gap between germline ends came to 11 bases. The CDR3 has 16 residues.

This chain joins TRBV21-1 and TRBJ2-7; no DNA check was done on the table's D call, TRBD2. TRBV21-1 is designated a pseudogene. This CDR3 spans 12 amino acids. CDR3 sequence reads: CAPDHTSYEQYF. Here the CDR3 DNA reads TGTGCCCCTGATCACACTAGCTACGAGCAGTACTTC.